The source of this T cell receptor (beta chain) is a study of CD8+ T cells in alopecia areata (dated by TCRdb to the late 2010s). General notes on the study: Treated patients were enrolled in an open-label pilot trial of oral tofacitinib at 5 to 10 mg twice daily for moderate-to-severe alopecia areata. Scalp clonality was compared across normal scalp (n=4), patchy alopecia areata scalp (n=8), and alopecia totalis/universalis scalp (n=8). The RNA source kit depended on sample type: the PAXgene miRNA kit for fixed scalp, the miRNeasy kit for PBMCs, and the RNeasy kit for mouse skin. In humans, TCRbeta sequencing was performed on scalp tissue and on sorted CD4+ and CD8+ peripheral blood T cells from healthy controls and from patients with patchy or totalis/universalis alopecia areata. The study used high-throughput TCRbeta sequencing to examine T cell clonal expansion in alopecia areata, in both the C3H/HeJ mouse model and human patients. Patients stayed on tofacitinib for 6 to 18 months and then had 6 months of follow-up off drug so that delayed response and recurrence could be assessed. TCRbeta CDR3 regions were amplified by immunoSEQ multiplex PCR with 35 Vbeta forward and 13 Jbeta reverse primers. Tofacitinib-treated patients had biopsies at baseline and at 4 and 24 weeks of treatment, with a later scalp biopsy in several patients. Broader findings and caveats from the paper: Scalp TCR repertoire analysis is complicated because resident alphabeta T cells in normal human skin are also sequenced, whereas mouse skin is dominated by gammadelta T cells. Lesional scalp, especially in alopecia totalis/universalis, showed higher clonality and more expanded CD8+ clones than normal scalp, suggesting antigenic drive. TCR sequences shared between patients were less clear than in mice, possibly partly because of HLA diversity in the patient population.

The library was obtained by the immunoSEQ multiplex PCR assay. For TCR sequencing, RNA was extracted from every sample and reverse transcribed into cDNA to serve as template. First-strand cDNA was synthesized using SuperScript III with a 2:1 mix of oligo-dT and random hexamers. A synthetic immune receptor repertoire was used to assess amplification bias, and residual bias was removed computationally. Per the original workflow: Raw reads were preprocessed for error removal, and CDR3 was defined according to IMGT conventions as running from the conserved cysteine to phenylalanine. To get clonality, Shannon entropy was normalized by log2 of the number of productive unique TCRs and the result was subtracted from 1. Scalp TCRbeta sequences were cross-referenced with sorted blood CD4 and CD8 repertoires so that the CD4 or CD8 identity of scalp clones could be inferred. The source is immuneACCESS, and TCRdb retained only in-frame sequences with V and J called. Part of the clones is not carried over; for the studies checked, unresolved V genes explain less than half of this, and the remainder is unexplained. V and J calls and clone size follow that table, whereas D and trimming were derived from the DNA. Across this sample there are around 16,000 clones, with about 63% seen only once. The leading ten clones occupy about 12% of the sample.

Concerning this clone: It lacks a known antigen. There are no base qualities to consult, and no much larger clone falls within one base.

From cysteine to phenylalanine, the CDR3 is 15 amino acids long. Only the CDR3 portion is preserved as DNA: 45 bases, with reading frame beginning at the first base. Based on the germline V gene (reference sequence), the CDR1 and CDR2 sequences are MNHEY and SMNVEV. The germline V and J ends show losses of 4 bases and 3 bases respectively, and no gene match explains 6 bases of the junction. Lesional scalp punch biopsies and peripheral blood were collected from alopecia areata patients. Human scalp biopsies were fixed immediately in PAXgene tissue containers. Sequencing was carried out using skin. The source is a human donor with alopecia areata. Here the chain combines TRBV27 and TRBJ2-7, with TRBD2 matching 10 junction bases. The DNA is as follows: TGTGCCAGCAGTTCCCCACTAGCGGGGAGCTACGAGCAGTACTTC. This yields the protein CASSSPLAGSYEQYF.